The sequence of this TCR beta chain was determined in a study of cytomegalovirus exposure and HLA in healthy donors (dated 2017 in TCRdb). Describing the broader study: In an earlier analysis of approximately 640 of the donors, about 270 Gb of sequence data and 90 million to 120 million unique TCR beta sequences from roughly 180 million T cells were reported. Approximately 330 gigabases of sequencing data and around 85 million unique TCR sequences made up an early release that covered 500 to 650 HLA-typed donors. Of the approximately 400 genotyped donors, 81% were placed in the genetic ancestry cluster associated with self-reported Caucasian donors. The study aimed to test whether signatures of past pathogen exposure could be identified by cataloging public T cell receptors. The T cell repertoires of 666 subjects were profiled by immunosequencing and related to cytomegalovirus serostatus. In addition to the first cohort of 650 to 800 subjects, a separate validation cohort of 120 different subjects was used. High-throughput TCR immunosequencing, statistical association of individual TCRs with disease status, and machine learning were combined to predict cytomegalovirus infection status. A later analysis re-examined previously published TCR beta repertoires from 500 to 700 donors and added high-resolution HLA genotyping to investigate patterns of TCR occurrence. Rather than drawing on any new phenotypic data, the later analysis identified candidate immune exposures from TCR beta sequences and the way those sequences occurred across donors. In an earlier analysis of a few hundred of the donors, high-throughput TCR beta sequencing was used to judge whether each TCR beta V gene segment behaved as functional or pseudogenic. Donor age, sex, ethnicity and CMV serostatus were compiled together with the repertoire data. Genome-wide SNP genotypes for about 65% of the 666 donors were used in a later genetic analysis, which treated that subset as a discovery cohort. Every repertoire in the discovery cohort had been generated on one and the same sequencing platform. HLA typing covered class I and class II loci at four-digit resolution. The number of donors typed differed by locus, with roughly 629-640 for A, B, C, DRB1 and DQB1, around 500 for DQA1, 600 to 610 for DPA1, and some 440 for DPB1. Four to six DR-DQ haplotypes were handled as single units for association and clustering, since linkage in the cohort was strong. On average, about 240,000 unique TCR beta nucleotide sequences were sequenced per donor among some 430 genotyped donors of the cohort, with roughly 19% of those sequences being non-productive. The paper's findings and limits, for the study overall: Because counts were too low, 15 or so rarely observed V segments, including chromosome 9 orphons, were excluded from the earlier analysis of around 590 of the donors. Correlated functional status among segregating V segments might reflect linkage disequilibrium, but an unknown experimental factor could not be ruled out. According to a later analysis, parvovirus B19, influenza, CMV and Epstein-Barr virus appeared linked to several top co-occurrence clusters. Most TCR sequences were observed very rarely across donors, whereas some public TCRs were present in many individuals. Three of the identified cytomegalovirus-associated TCR beta chains were confirmed in vitro to be specific for cytomegalovirus antigens. The cohort was sequenced for TCR beta chains only, and without alpha or paired-chain data the features that could be detected were limited. A cluster of highly shared sequence variants was judged likely to represent a technical artifact of the sequencing pipeline. Compared with equally common non-associated chains, HLA-associated TCR beta chains in a later analysis were more clonally expanded and had lower generation probabilities. According to a later analysis, TCR association rates differed among HLA loci, with DRB1 alleles showing the most associated TCRs and HLA-C alleles showing the fewest. A further reported finding was that TCR beta sequences accurately predicted the HLA-A and HLA-B alleles for most subjects in the first cohort. The study listed 150 to 200 TCR beta chains as associated with cytomegalovirus. Strong co-occurrence of HLA alleles, especially DR and DQ, made assigning TCR associations to individual alleles difficult. In a later analysis, around 17,000 TCR beta sequences were associated with specific HLA alleles at a false discovery rate of 0.05. V-gene and J-gene trimming of TCR beta chains was associated with a missense DCLRE1C variant in a later genetic analysis, and the association was replicated in an independent cohort. The 87-base-pair reads could not distinguish some IMGT-functional V segments, including TRBV6-2 and TRBV6-3, so those segments were excluded. A later genetic analysis reported fewer N-insertions in productive TCRs among donors in an Asian-associated ancestry cluster than the roughly 670-donor mean. In both the original and validation cohorts, the classifier was reported to diagnose cytomegalovirus status with high specificity and sensitivity. According to a later analysis, most CMV-associated TCR beta chains appeared to be HLA-restricted, and the HLA associations seemed to be driven largely by CMV exposure. According to the authors, the approach could potentially be generalized to other disease states and immunological phenotypes. Sequencing depth was assumed to be roughly uniform across donors in the presence/absence analyses, though that assumption may not hold. Immune exposure information for the cohort was limited to CMV serostatus. Because HLA typing was unavailable for some donors at each locus, only the typed subset was used in association tests. In an earlier analysis of roughly 560 of the donors, most TCR beta V segments were observed in productive rearrangements about 87% or about 30% of the time, broadly matching IMGT annotations.

The method was the immunoSEQ multiplex PCR assay. The multiplex PCR relied on a mix of 60 forward primers for TCR Vbeta segments and 13 reverse primers for TCR Jbeta segments. A multiplex PCR assay on genomic DNA amplified the CDR3 region of rearranged TCR beta genes. The Illumina HiSeq System was used to sequence the amplified TCR beta libraries as 87-base-pair reads. As for how the authors treated the data: A later analysis counted about 80 million unique TCR beta chains across the 500 to 850 repertoires, and 9.5 million to 11 million of these chains were shared by at least two donors. Raw reads were error-corrected and collapsed into unique sequences by a nearest-neighbor algorithm in which closely related sequences were merged to remove PCR and sequencing errors. CDR3 sequences were aligned to IMGT reference sequences to assign V, D and J gene segments. Each retained sequence needed at least a six-nucleotide match to both a V gene segment and a J gene segment. Rearrangements were classified as productive when the CDR3 lacked stop codons and remained in frame with V and J, and all other rearrangements were classified as non-productive. Following IMGT convention, CDR3 was defined as the stretch from the second conserved V-encoded cysteine up to the conserved J-encoded phenylalanine. The earlier analysis of about 560 of the donors excluded any sequence lacking an unambiguous match to a single V gene segment. In an earlier analysis of 450 to 700 of the donors, V segments were called functional above 56.7% productive rearrangements and were called segregating when the between-donor standard deviation exceeded 5%. A statistical classification framework was developed to diagnose cytomegalovirus status using the catalog of TCR beta chain sequences. A later analysis assigned V and J genes by comparing TCR nucleotide sequences with IMGT/GENE-DB human TR gene sequences. The TCRdist pipeline was used in a later analysis to assign CDR3 sequences and most-parsimonious VDJ recombination scenarios. A later analysis defined each TCR beta chain by its CDR3 amino acid sequence plus V-gene family, and excluded reads lacking a unique V-gene family. To address suspected cross-contamination and a sequencing artifact, a later analysis removed several hundred highly shared, low-generation-probability nucleotide sequences. In a later analysis, a clonal expansion index was calculated for each public chain from normalized within-repertoire ranks of inferred template counts. A later analysis computed generation probabilities with a VDJ recombination model fitted to out-of-frame rearrangements, and checked the results against IGoR. Hypergeometric tests were used in a later analysis to score TCR-TCR, TCR-HLA and TCR-CMV co-occurrence, with a repertoire-size bias correction applied to the TCR pairs. In a later analysis, false discovery rates were estimated by permuting HLA or CMV assignments 20 times. In a later analysis, co-occurring TCRs were grouped with DBSCAN, and TCRdist sequence similarity was added when clustering was performed within HLA-allele-positive subsets. Repertoires with fewer than 30,000 or more than 120,000 public chains, plus five repertoires with anomalous nucleotide sharing, were excluded from co-occurrence clustering. This immuneACCESS table, as held by TCRdb, lists in-frame sequences with V and J called but not all clones. Of the missing ones, under half trace to an unresolved V gene in checked studies; the others have no known cause. V and J calls and clone size are as listed in that table; D and trimming were resolved from the DNA. Within this sample are about 160,000 clones, with more than 65% of them counted one time only. The ten biggest clones cover roughly 6.7% of the sample.

The CDR3 numbers 16 residues from cysteine through phenylalanine. Of all the DNA, just the CDR3 is kept, 48 bases in frame from base 1. Based on the germline V gene (reference sequence), the CDR1 and CDR2 sequences are MNHNY and SVGAGI. Trimming takes 7 bases from V and 0 bases from J, and the germline ends sit 17 bases apart. The cohort was made up of 666 healthy bone marrow donors. At the time of sampling, every cohort member was nominally healthy, though immune exposures that went unrecorded were likely present. The donor tested CMV seropositive and was one of the 289 seropositive cohort members. A peripheral blood sample was collected from each donor, and TCR beta sequencing was performed on peripheral blood mononuclear cells. The Qiagen DNeasy Blood Extraction Kit was used to extract genomic DNA from the blood cell samples. As regards this clone: Which antigen it targets is not known. The sample holds no much larger clone one base away, and base qualities are not on file.

The sequence was obtained from a man in his fifties in good health and CMV-seropositive. The chain joins TRBV6-6 to TRBJ2-3; the D segment could be TRBD2, given 6 matching bases. Specimen: PBMCs. The bases read TGTGCCAGCACCCAGAAAGCGGGCGGAAGCACAGATACGCAGTATTTT. It codes for CASTQKAGGSTDTQYF.